One and the same sample provided the 6 T cell receptor beta chains below, sequenced in a study of T cell responses to AZD1222 COVID-19 vaccine. TCRdb's copy holds only in-frame clones and misses some; the assay was immunoSEQ multiplex PCR. Counted here are 240,000 or so clones, just over 90% occurring once; the ten biggest clones make up 0.55%. The sequences come from peripheral blood, collected on day 0 of AZD1222 vaccination. These TCRs come from an adult in good health.

CDR3 residues: CASSLGLAGVNEQFF. CDR3 DNA sequence: TGTGCCAGCAGCCTGGGACTAGCGGGAGTCAATGAGCAGTTCTTC. V is TRBV4-2 and J is TRBJ2-1; 14 bases agree with TRBD2. J was trimmed by 6 bases and V by 4 bases; bases with no gene match: 2. The CDR3 is 15 residues long. Germline CDR1 reads LGHNA; CDR2 reads YNFKEQ.

The CDR3, as DNA: TGTGCCAGCATCTCCACCAACGGCTACACCTTC. It is translated as CASISTNGYTF. The rearrangement uses TRBV6-5 and TRBJ1-2, with D unclear. The length of the CDR3 is 11 residues. Per the germline V gene, CDR1 is MNHEY and CDR2 is SVGAGI. V dropped 7 bases and J dropped 8 bases, with 11 bases sitting between them.

The gene calls are TRBV18 and TRBJ2-7, with 7 bases identical to TRBD1. CDR1 KGHSH and CDR2 LQKENI come from the germline V gene. Trimming cost V 2 bases and J 6 bases; bases outside gene matches: 7. The CDR3 contains 14 residues. The CDR3 is CASSPWTGDVEQYF. CDR3 nucleotides: TGTGCCAGCTCACCATGGACAGGAGACGTCGAGCAGTACTTC.

J is TRBJ1-6 and V is TRBV5-1, with D perhaps TRBD1 (6 bases). There are 15 residues in the CDR3. V dropped 2 bases and J dropped 5 bases, with 11 bases sitting between them. Germline V gene data show CDR1 as SGHRS and CDR2 as YFSETQ. The CDR3 sequence is CASSLATGDNSPLHF. DNA for the CDR3: TGCGCCAGCAGCTTAGCGACAGGTGATAATTCACCCCTCCACTTT.

V is TRBV9 and J is TRBJ1-2; no definite D call. Germline CDR1 SGDLS, CDR2 YYNGEE. The CDR3 consists of 15 residues. V lost 4 bases to trimming and J lost 4 bases, with 17 bases between them. CDR3 in DNA: TGTGCCAGCAGCCCACGAGGGTTGGACCTCTATGGCTACACCTTC. Amino acid sequence: CASSPRGLDLYGYTF.

This chain joins TRBV6-5 and TRBJ1-5; D may be TRBD1 (5 bases). V shed 6 bases and J shed 0 bases, with 12 bases lying between them. The CDR3 extends over 15 amino acids. In germline, CDR1 is MNHEY, CDR2 SVGAGI. The CDR3 DNA reads as TGTGCCAGCAGCTCGGACACCTATAGCAATCAGCCCCAGCATTTT. Protein sequence: CASSSDTYSNQPQHF.